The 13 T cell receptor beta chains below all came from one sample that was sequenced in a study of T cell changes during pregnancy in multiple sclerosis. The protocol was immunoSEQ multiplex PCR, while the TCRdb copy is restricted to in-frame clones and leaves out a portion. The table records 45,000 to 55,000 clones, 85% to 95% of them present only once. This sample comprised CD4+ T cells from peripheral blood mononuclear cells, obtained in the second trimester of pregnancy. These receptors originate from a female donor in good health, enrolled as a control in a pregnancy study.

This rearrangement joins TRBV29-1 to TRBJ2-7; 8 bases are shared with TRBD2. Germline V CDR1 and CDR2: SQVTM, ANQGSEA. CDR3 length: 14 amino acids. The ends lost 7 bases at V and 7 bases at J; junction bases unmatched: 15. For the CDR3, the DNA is TGCAGCGCCACCCCGGGACTAGGGATGGGGGAGCAGTACTTC. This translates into CSATPGLGMGEQYF.

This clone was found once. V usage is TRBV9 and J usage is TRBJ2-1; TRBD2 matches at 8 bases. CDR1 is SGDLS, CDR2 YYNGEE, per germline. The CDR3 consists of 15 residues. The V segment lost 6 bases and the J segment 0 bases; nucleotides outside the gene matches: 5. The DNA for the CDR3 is TGTGCCAGCACCCGGGGGGGAAACTCCTACAATGAGCAGTTCTTC. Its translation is CASTRGGNSYNEQFF. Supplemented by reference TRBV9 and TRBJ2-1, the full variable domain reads DSGVTQTPKHLITATGQRVTLRCSPRSGDLSVYWYQQSLDQGLQFLIQYYNGEERAKGNILERFSAQQFPDLHSELNLSSLELGDSALYFCASTRGGNSYNEQFFGPGTRLTVL.

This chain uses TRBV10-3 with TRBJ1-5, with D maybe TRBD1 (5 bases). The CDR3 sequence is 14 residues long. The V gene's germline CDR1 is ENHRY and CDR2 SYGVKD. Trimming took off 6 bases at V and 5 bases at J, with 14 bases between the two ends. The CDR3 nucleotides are TGTGCCATCAGCCGGGGGGAAGGTGATCAGCCCCAGCATTTT. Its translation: CAISRGEGDQPQHF.

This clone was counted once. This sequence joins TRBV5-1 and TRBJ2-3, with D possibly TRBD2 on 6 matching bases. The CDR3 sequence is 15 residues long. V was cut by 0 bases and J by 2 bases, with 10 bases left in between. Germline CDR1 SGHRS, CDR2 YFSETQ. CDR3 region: CASSLGLAHTDTQYF. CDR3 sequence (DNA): TGCGCCAGCAGCTTGGGGCTAGCGCACACAGATACGCAGTATTTT.

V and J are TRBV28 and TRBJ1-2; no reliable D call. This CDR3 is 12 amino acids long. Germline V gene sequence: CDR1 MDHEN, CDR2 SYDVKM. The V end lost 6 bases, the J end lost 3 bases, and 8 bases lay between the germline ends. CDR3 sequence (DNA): TGTGCCAGCAGAACAGATTACTATGGCTACACCTTC. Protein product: CASRTDYYGYTF.

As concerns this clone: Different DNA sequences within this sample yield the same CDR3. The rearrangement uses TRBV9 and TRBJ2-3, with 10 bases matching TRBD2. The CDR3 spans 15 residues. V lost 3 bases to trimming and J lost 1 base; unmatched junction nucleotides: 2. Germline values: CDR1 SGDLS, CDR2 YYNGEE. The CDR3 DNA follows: TGTGCCAGCAGCGCCGGGACTAGCGGCACAGATACGCAGTATTTT. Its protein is CASSAGTSGTDTQYF.

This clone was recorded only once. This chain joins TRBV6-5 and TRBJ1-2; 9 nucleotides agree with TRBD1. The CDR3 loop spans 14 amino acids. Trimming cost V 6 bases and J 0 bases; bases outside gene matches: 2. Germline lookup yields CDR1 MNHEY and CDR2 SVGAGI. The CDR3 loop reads CASRTGGSNYGYTF. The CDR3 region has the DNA TGTGCCAGCAGGACAGGGGGATCTAACTATGGCTACACCTTC.

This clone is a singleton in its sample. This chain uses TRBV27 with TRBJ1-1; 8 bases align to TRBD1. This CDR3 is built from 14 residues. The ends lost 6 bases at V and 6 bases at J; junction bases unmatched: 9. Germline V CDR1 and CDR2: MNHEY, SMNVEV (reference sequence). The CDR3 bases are TGTGCCAGCAGGTATACAGGGGGAGCCGCTGAAGCTTTCTTT. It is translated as CASRYTGGAAEAFF.

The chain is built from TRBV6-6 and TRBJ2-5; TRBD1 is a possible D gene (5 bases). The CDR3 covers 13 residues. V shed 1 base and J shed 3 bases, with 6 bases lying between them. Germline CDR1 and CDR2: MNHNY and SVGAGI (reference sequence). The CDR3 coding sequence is TGTGCCAGCAGTTACTGGGGCGAAGAGACCCAGTACTTC. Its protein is CASSYWGEETQYF.

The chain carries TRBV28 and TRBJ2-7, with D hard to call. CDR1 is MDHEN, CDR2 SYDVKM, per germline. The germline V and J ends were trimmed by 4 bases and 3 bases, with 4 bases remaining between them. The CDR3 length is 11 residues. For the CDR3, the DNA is TGTGCCAGCAGTTACTACTACGAGCAGTACTTC. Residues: CASSYYYEQYF.

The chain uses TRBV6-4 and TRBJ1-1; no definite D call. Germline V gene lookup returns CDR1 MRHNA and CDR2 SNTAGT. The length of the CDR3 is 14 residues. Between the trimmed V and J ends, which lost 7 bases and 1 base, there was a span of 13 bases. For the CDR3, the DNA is TGTGCCAGCACCCCAGCCCCGGGGAACACTGAAGCTTTCTTT. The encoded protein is CASTPAPGNTEAFF.

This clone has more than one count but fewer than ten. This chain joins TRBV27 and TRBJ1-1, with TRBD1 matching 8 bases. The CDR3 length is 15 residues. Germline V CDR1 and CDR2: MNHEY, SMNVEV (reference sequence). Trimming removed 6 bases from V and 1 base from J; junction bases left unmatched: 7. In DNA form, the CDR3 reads TGTGCCAGCAGAACACCGACAGGGGAGAACACTGAAGCTTTCTTT. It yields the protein CASRTPTGENTEAFF.

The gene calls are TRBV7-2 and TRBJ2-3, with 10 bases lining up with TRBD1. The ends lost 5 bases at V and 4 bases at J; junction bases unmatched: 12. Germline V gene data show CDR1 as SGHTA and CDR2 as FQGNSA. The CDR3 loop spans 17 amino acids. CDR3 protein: CASSGRLGQGVADTQYF. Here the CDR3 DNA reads TGTGCCAGCAGCGGAAGACTCGGACAGGGGGTGGCAGATACGCAGTATTTT.